This T cell receptor (beta chain) was observed in a study of Ad26.COV2.S vaccination and SARS-CoV-2 variants. Across the study: This donor came from the COV1001 trial of Ad26.COV2.S.

On this clone: Its antigen is as yet unknown.

The germline V gene has CDR1 SGDLS and CDR2 YYNGEE. This CDR3 has 15 amino acids. V was clipped by 3 bases and J by 6 bases, with 19 bases between them. Regarding treatment: 15 to 20 received Ad26.COV2.S at low or high dose, single or two shots; roughly five received placebo; per-sample allocation not given. Collection of the samples took place on day 63 after the first injection of vaccine or placebo. Data came from immunoSEQ multiplex PCR; TCRdb stores just in-frame clones and leaves some out. This table holds about 480,000 clones, around 88% found once. Broader study findings: Spike-specific TCR breadth in vaccine recipients exceeded that seen in placebo recipients.

This chain uses TRBV9 with TRBJ2-7, with a possible D match to TRBD2 (5 bases). This TCR derives from a person aged 18-65 years who received the Ad26.COV2.S COVID-19 vaccine or a placebo. The sample here was peripheral blood, taken in a trial of Ad26.COV2.S vaccine versus placebo. The DNA of the CDR3 is TGTGCCAGCAGCGAGGGAGTAGCGTCGGGGTCCGAGCAGTACTTC. Its translation: CASSEGVASGSEQYF.